This TCR beta chain was found in a study of CD8+ T cells in alopecia areata. Study background: Patients took tofacitinib for 6 to 18 months, followed by 6 drug-free months.

This clone has more than one count but fewer than ten. The antigen remains unidentified. Stated treatment: oral pan-JAK inhibitor, 5-10 mg twice daily. Germline CDR1 is SGHAT and CDR2 is FQNNGV. Trimming left V 6 bases short and J 13 bases short, with 15 bases between. The CDR3 is made up of 11 amino acids. cDNA serving as the sequencing template came from extracted, reverse transcribed RNA. Libraries were prepared by immunoSEQ multiplex PCR; TCRdb keeps only in-frame clonotypes and omits some of them. The sample consists of 200,000 or so clones, roughly 64% of them appearing once. Study-level results: On tofacitinib, scalp and blood still held many of the expanded lesional clones. One nonresponder makes the tie between baseline CD8+ expansion and response uncertain. Scalp clonality, along with expanded CD8+ clones among the top 100, was significantly decreased by tofacitinib.

The sequence derives from a human donor with alopecia areata. Sequenced here: CD4+ T cells sorted from blood, sampled at week 24, from a patient treated with tofacitinib. The genes are TRBV11-2 and TRBJ1-2, with a tentative D call TRBD1 (5 bases). This chain's CDR3 is CASSQGRGSTF. The CDR3 DNA reads TGTGCCAGCAGTCAGGGCCGGGGAAGCACCTTC.